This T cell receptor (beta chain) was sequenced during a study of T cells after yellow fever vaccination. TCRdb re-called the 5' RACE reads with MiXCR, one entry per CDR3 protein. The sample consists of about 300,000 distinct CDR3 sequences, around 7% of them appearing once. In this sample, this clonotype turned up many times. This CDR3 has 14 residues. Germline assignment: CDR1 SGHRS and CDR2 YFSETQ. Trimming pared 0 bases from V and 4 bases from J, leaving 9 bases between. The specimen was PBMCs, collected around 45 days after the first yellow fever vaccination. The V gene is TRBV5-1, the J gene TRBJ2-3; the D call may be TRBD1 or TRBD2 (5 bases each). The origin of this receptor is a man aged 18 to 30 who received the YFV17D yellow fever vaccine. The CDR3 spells CASSLGGRADTQYF. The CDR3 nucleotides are TGCGCCAGCAGCTTGGGGGGGAGAGCAGATACGCAGTATTTT.